This T cell receptor beta chain comes out of a study of cytomegalovirus exposure and HLA in healthy donors. Study-wide context: Out of a few hundred genotyped donors, about 80% belonged to the Caucasian-associated ancestry cluster.

PCR was performed using 60 Vbeta and 13 Jbeta primers. This table comes from immunoSEQ multiplex PCR, and its TCRdb copy is limited to in-frame clones, with some not included. Among 150,000 to 200,000 clones listed, roughly 85% were seen once. Study conclusions and caveats: An analysis done earlier found most TCR beta V segments productive about 87% or about 30% of the time.

V dropped 2 bases and J dropped 10 bases, with 11 bases sitting between them. Germline V gene lookup returns CDR1 MDHEN and CDR2 SYDVKM. This CDR3 spans 12 amino acids. On this clone: Its antigen is not identified.

This rearrangement joins TRBV28 to TRBJ1-2; possibly TRBD1 for D (5 bases). The sample taken for sequencing was PBMCs. The source of this sequence is a woman aged 45-59 years in good health and CMV-seronegative. The CDR3, as DNA: TGTGCCAGCAGTTTAAGTGTGGGGCCCTACACCTTC. Its protein product is CASSLSVGPYTF.